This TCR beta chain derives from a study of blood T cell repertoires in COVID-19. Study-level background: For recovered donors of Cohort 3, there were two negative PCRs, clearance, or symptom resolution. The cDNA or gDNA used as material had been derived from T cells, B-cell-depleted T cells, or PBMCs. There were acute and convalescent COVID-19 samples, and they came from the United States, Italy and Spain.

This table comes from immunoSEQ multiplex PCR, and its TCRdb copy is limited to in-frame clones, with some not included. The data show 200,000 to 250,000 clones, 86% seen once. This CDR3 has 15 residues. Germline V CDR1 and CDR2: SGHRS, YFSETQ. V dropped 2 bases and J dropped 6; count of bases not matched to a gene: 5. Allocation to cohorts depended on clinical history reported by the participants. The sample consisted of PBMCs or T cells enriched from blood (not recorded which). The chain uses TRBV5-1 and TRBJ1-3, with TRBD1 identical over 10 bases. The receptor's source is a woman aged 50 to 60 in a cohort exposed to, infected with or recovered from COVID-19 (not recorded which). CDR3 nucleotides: TGCGCCAGCAGCTTAACCGGGACAGGGGAAAACACCATATATTTT. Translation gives CASSLTGTGENTIYF.